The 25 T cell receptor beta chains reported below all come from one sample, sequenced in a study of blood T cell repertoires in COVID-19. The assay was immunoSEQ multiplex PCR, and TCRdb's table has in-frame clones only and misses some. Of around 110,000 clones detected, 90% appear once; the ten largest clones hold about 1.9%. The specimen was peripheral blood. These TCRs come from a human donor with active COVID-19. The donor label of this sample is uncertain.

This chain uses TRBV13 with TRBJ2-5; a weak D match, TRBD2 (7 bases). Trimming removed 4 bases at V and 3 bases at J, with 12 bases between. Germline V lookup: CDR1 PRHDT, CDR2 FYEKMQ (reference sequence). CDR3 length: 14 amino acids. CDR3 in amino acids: CASSYLGGEETQYF. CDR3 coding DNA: TGTGCCAGCAGCTACCTAGGGGGGGAAGAGACCCAGTACTTC.

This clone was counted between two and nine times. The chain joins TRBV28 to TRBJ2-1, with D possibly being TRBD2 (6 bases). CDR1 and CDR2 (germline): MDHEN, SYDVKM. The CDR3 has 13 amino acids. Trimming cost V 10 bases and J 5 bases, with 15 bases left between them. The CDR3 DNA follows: TGTGCCACCGTCACTAGCACGAACAATGAGCAGTTCTTC. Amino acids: CATVTSTNNEQFF.

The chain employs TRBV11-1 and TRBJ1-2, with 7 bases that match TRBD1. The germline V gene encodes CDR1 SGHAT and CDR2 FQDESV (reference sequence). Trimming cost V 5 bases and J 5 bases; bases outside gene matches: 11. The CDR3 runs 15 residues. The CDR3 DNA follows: TGTGCCAGCAGCCCCCCCGGACAGGATACTTATGGCTACACCTTC. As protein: CASSPPGQDTYGYTF.

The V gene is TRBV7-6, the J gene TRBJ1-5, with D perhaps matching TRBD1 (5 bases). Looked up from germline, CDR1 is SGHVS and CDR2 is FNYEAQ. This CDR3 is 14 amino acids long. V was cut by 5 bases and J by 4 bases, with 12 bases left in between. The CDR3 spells CASSPYTGNQPQHF. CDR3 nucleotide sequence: TGTGCCAGCAGCCCGTATACAGGTAATCAGCCCCAGCATTTT.

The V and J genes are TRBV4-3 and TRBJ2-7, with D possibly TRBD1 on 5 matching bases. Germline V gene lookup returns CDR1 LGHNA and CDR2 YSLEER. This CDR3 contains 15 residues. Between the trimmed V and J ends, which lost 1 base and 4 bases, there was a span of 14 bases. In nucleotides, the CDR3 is TGCGCCAGCAGCCAAGGTCGGCAGGGTTTTTACGAGCAGTACTTC. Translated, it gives CASSQGRQGFYEQYF.

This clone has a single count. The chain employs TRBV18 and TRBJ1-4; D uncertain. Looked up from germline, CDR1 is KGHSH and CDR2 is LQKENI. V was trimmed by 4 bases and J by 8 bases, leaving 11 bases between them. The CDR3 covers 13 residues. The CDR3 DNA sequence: TGTGCCAGCTCACTGGAGGTGGAAGAAAAACTGTTTTTT. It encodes CASSLEVEEKLFF.

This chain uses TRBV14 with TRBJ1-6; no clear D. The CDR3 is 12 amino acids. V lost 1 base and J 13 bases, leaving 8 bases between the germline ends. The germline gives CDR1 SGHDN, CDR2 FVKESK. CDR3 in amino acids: CASSQVGGPLHF. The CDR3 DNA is TGTGCCAGCAGCCAAGTTGGCGGGCCCCTCCACTTT.

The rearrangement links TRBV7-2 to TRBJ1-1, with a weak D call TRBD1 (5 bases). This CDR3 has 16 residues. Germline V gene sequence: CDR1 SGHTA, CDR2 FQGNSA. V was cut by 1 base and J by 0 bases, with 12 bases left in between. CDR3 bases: TGTGCCAGCAGCTTAGTAGGAGCAGGGATGAACACTGAAGCTTTCTTT. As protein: CASSLVGAGMNTEAFF.

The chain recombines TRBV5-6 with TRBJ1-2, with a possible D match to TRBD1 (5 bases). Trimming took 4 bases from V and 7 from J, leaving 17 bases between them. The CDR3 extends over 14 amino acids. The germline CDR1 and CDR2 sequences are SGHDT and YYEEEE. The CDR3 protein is CASSLGEGWGGYTF. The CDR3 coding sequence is TGTGCCAGCAGCCTCGGGGAGGGGTGGGGTGGCTACACCTTC.

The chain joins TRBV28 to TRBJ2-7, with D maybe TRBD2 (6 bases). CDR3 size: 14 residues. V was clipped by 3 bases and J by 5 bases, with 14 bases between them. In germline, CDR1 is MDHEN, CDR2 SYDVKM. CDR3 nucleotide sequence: TGTGCCAGCAGTTTGGGGACTCCACAAAACGAGCAGTACTTC. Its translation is CASSLGTPQNEQYF. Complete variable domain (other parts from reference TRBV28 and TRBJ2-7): DVKVTQSSRYLVKRTGEKVFLECVQDMDHENMFWYRQDPGLGLRLIYFSYDVKMKEKGDIPEGYSVSREKKERFSLILESASTNQTSMYLCASSLGTPQNEQYFGPGTRLTVT.

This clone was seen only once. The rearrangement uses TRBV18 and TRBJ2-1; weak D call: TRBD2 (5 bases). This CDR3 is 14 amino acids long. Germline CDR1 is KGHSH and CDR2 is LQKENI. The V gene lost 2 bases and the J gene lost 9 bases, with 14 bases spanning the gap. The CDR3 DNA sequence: TGTGCCAGCTCACCAGGGAGCGGAATCGGTGAGCAGTTCTTC. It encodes CASSPGSGIGEQFF.

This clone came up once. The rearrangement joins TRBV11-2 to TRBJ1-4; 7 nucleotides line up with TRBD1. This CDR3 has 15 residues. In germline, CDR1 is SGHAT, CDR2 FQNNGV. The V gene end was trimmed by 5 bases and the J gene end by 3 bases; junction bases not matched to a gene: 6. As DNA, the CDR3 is TGTGCCAGCAGCACCCACAGGGGCGCTAATGAAAAACTGTTTTTT. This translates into CASSTHRGANEKLFF. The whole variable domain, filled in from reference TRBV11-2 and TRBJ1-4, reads EAGVAQSPRYKIIEKRQSVAFWCNPISGHATLYWYQQILGQGPKLLIQFQNNGVVDDSQLPKDRFSAERLKGVDSTLKIQPAKLEDSAVYLCASSTHRGANEKLFFGSGTQLSVL.

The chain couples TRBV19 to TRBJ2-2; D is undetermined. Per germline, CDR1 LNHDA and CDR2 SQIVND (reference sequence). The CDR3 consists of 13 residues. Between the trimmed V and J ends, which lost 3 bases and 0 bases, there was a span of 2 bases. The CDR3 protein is CASSITNTGELFF. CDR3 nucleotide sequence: TGTGCCAGTAGTATTACGAACACCGGGGAGCTGTTTTTT.

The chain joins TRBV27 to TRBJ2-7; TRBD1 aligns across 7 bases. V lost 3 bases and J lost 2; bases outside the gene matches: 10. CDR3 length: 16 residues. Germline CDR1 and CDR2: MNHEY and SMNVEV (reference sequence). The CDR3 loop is CASSFLITGVAYEQYF. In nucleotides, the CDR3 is TGTGCCAGCAGTTTCCTTATCACAGGGGTTGCCTACGAGCAGTACTTC.

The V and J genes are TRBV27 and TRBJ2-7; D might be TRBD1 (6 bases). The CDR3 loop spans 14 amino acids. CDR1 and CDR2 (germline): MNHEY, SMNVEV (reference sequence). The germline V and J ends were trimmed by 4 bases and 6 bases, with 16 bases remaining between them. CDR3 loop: CASSSSTGFREQYF. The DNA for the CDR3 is TGTGCCAGCAGTTCCTCAACAGGGTTTCGCGAGCAGTACTTC.

For the CDR3, the DNA is TGTGCCAGTAGTACAATAGACAGGAGTGGGGCCAAAAACATTCAGTACTTC. Translation: CASSTIDRSGAKNIQYF. The chain couples TRBV19 to TRBJ2-4, with a weak D call TRBD1 (6 bases). The CDR3 totals 17 residues. Germline lookup yields CDR1 LNHDA and CDR2 SQIVND (reference sequence). The ends were cut back, 4 bases at V and 1 base at J, with 17 bases in the middle. Based on the CDR3 plus reference TRBV19 and TRBJ2-4, the full variable domain is DGGITQSPKYLFRKEGQNVTLSCEQNLNHDAMYWYRQDPGQGLRLIYYSQIVNDFQKGDIAEGYSVSREKKESFPLTVTSAQKNPTAFYLCASSTIDRSGAKNIQYFGAGTRLSVL.

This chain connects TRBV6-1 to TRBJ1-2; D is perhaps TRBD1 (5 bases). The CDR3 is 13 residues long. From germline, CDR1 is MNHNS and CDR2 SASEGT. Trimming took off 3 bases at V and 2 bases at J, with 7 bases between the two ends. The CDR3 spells CASSDRTNYGYTF. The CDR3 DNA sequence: TGTGCCAGCAGTGACAGGACAAACTATGGCTACACCTTC.

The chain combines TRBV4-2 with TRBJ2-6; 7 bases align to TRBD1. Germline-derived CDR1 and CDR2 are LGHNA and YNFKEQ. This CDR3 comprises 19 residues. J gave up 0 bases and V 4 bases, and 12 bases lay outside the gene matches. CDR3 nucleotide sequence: TGTGCCAGCAGCCTCGGGGACAGCAAAGCCTCCTCTGGGGCCAACGTCCTGACTTTC. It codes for CASSLGDSKASSGANVLTF.

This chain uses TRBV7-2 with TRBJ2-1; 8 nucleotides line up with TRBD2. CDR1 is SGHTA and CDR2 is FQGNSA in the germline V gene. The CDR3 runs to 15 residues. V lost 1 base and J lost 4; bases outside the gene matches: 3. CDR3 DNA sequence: TGTGCCAGCAGCTTAGTTGCTAGCGGGTACAATGAGCAGTTCTTC. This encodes CASSLVASGYNEQFF.

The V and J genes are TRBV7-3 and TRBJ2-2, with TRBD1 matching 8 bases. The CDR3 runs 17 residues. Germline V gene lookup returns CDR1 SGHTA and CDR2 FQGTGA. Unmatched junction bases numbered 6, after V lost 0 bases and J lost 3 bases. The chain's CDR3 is CASSLTGRGLDTGELFF. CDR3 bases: TGTGCCAGCAGCTTAACCGGCAGGGGGCTTGACACCGGGGAGCTGTTTTTT.

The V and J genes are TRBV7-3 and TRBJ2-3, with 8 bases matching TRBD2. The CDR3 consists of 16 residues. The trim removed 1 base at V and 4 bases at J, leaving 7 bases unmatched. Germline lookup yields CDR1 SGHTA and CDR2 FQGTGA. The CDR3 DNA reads TGTGCCAGCAGCTTAAACAGCGGGGGAAGGGCAGATACGCAGTATTTT. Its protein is CASSLNSGGRADTQYF.

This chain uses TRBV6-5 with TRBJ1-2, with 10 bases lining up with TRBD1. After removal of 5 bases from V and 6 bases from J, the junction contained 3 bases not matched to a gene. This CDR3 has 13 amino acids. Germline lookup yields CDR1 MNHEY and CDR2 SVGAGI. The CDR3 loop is CASSQTGGHGYTF. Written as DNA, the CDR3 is TGTGCCAGCAGTCAGACAGGGGGCCATGGCTACACCTTC.

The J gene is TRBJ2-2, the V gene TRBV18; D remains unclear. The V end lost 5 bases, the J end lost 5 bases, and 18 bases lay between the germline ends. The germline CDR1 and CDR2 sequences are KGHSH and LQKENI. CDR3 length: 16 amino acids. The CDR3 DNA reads TGTGCCAGCTCAACACGATCCGGTCTCGGGACCGGGGAGCTGTTTTTT. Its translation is CASSTRSGLGTGELFF.

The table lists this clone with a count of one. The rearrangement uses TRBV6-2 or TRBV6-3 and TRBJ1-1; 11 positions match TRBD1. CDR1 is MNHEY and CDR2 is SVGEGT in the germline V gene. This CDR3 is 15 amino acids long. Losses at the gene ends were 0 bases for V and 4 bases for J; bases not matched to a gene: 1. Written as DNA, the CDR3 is TGTGCCAGCAGTTACTCGGGGACAGGGGGCACTGAAGCTTTCTTT. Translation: CASSYSGTGGTEAFF.

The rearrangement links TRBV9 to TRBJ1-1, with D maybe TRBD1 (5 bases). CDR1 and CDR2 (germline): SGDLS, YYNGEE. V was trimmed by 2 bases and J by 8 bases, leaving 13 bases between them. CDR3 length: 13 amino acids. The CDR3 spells CASSVQGLGEAFF. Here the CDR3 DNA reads TGTGCCAGCAGCGTGCAGGGTTTAGGGGAAGCTTTCTTT.